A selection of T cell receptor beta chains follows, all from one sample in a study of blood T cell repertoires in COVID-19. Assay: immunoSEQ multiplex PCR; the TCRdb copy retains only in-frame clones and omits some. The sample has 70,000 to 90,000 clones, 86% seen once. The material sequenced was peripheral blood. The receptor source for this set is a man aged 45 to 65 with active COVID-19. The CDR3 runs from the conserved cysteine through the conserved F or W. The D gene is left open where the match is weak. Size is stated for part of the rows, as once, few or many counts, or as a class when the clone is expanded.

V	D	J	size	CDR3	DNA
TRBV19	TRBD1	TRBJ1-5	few	CASRPGQGAYQPQHF	TGTGCCAGTAGACCGGGACAGGGAGCATACCAGCCCCAGCATTTT
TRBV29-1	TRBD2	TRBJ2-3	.	CSVEGGGTDTQYF	TGCAGCGTTGAGGGGGGGGGCACAGATACGCAGTATTTT
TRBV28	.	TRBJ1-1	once	CASSLYFRENTEAFF	TGTGCCAGCAGTTTATACTTTCGGGAAAACACTGAAGCTTTCTTT
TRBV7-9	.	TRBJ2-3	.	CASSTRTGEDTQYF	TGTGCCAGCAGCACCAGGACTGGGGAGGATACGCAGTATTTT
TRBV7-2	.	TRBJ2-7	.	CASRPATGYSYEQYF	TGTGCCAGCAGGCCGGCGACAGGATATTCCTACGAGCAGTACTTC
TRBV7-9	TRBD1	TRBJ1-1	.	CASSPGQGRTEAFF	TGTGCCAGCTCGCCGGGACAGGGTCGAACTGAAGCTTTCTTT
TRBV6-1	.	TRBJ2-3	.	CASSESGYEGTDTQYF	TGTGCCAGCAGTGAATCCGGGTACGAGGGCACAGATACGCAGTATTTT
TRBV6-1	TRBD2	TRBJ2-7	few	CASSGGLAGALYEQYF	TGTGCCAGCAGTGGAGGACTAGCGGGAGCCCTGTACGAGCAGTACTTC
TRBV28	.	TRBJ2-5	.	CASSLSSGTQYF	TGTGCCAGCAGTTTGTCCTCGGGGACCCAGTACTTC
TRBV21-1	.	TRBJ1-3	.	CASRAGSPVGGNTIYF	TGTGCCAGCAGGGCAGGGTCCCCGGTCGGCGGAAACACCATATATTTT
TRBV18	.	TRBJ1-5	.	CASSLGSADSNQPQHF	TGTGCCAGCTCACTCGGGAGTGCAGATAGCAATCAGCCCCAGCATTTT
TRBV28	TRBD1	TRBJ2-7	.	CASSLLAQGGLEQYF	TGTGCCAGCAGTTTATTAGCACAGGGGGGTCTCGAGCAGTACTTC
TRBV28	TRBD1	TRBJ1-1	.	CASSYSTGADTEAFF	TGTGCCAGCAGCTACTCCACAGGGGCAGACACTGAAGCTTTCTTT
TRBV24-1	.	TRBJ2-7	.	CATSDRTDTYEQYF	TGTGCCACCAGTGATCGTACAGATACCTACGAGCAGTACTTC
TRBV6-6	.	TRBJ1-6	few	CASSLRGISPLHF	TGTGCCAGCAGCCTGCGGGGGATTTCACCCCTCCACTTT
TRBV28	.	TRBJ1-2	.	CASGGINHGFYGYTF	TGTGCCTCCGGTGGTATTAACCATGGTTTCTATGGCTACACCTTC
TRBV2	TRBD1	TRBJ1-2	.	CANPFDPHGTGGALSGYTF	TGTGCCAACCCCTTCGATCCCCACGGGACAGGGGGCGCATTGTCTGGCTACACCTTC
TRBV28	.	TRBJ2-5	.	CASSTRTAAFQETQYF	TGTGCCAGCAGTACCAGGACAGCTGCCTTCCAAGAGACCCAGTACTTC
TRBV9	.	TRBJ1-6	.	CASSVGSSYNSPLHF	TGTGCCAGCAGCGTAGGGAGCTCCTATAATTCACCCCTCCACTTT
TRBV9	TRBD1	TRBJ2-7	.	CASSVAPTGGKGEQYF	TGTGCCAGCAGCGTAGCTCCGACAGGGGGAAAGGGCGAGCAGTACTTC
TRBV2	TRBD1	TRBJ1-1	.	CASSRDSEAFF	TGTGCCAGCAGTAGGGACAGTGAAGCTTTCTTT
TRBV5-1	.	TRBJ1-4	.	CASSLGLERSGEKLFF	TGCGCCAGCAGCTTGGGGTTGGAGAGATCCGGTGAAAAACTGTTTTTT
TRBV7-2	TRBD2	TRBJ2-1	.	CASSLALAGTNEQFF	TGTGCCAGCAGCTTAGCTTTAGCGGGGACCAATGAGCAGTTCTTC
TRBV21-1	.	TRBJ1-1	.	CASSKVGGGTEAFF	.
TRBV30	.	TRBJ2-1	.	CAWMRWNEQFF	TGTGCCTGGATGAGATGGAATGAGCAGTTCTTC
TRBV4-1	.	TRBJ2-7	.	CASSRGGGTRPYEQYF	TGCGCCAGCAGCCGAGGGGGGGGGACTCGGCCCTACGAGCAGTACTTC
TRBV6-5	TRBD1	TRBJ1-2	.	CATLDRSNYGYTF	TGTGCCACTCTGGACAGGTCTAACTATGGCTACACCTTC
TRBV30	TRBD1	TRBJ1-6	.	CACNTGGYNSPLHF	TGTGCCTGTAACACAGGGGGGTATAATTCACCCCTCCACTTT
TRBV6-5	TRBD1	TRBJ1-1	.	CASSQQQGSRPPFF	TGTGCCAGCAGTCAACAACAGGGGAGTAGGCCTCCTTTCTTT
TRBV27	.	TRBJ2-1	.	CASSPRVVPRSYNEQFF	TGTGCCAGCAGTCCGCGTGTAGTCCCCCGCTCCTACAATGAGCAGTTCTTC
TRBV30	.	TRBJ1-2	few	CAWRFLGTVNYGYTF	TGTGCCTGGAGATTCCTGGGGACTGTTAACTATGGCTACACCTTC
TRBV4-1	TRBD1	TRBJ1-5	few	CASSQSATYAGGLGNQPQHF	TGCGCCAGCAGCCAATCTGCGACGTACGCAGGGGGCTTGGGCAATCAGCCCCAGCATTTT
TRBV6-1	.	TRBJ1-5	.	CASSEGGLDFLGGQPQHF	TGTGCCAGCAGTGAAGGTGGCCTCGATTTTCTGGGGGGACAGCCCCAGCATTTT
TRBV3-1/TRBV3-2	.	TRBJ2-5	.	CASSPSGETQYF	TGTGCCAGCAGCCCGTCCGGTGAGACCCAGTACTTC
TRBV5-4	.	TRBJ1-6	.	CASSLRTGMNSPLHF	TGTGCCAGCAGCCTTCGAACAGGGATGAATTCACCCCTCCACTTT
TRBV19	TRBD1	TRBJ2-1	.	CASSMSRGLDEQFF	TGTGCCAGTAGTATGAGCAGGGGGCTCGATGAGCAGTTCTTC